Reported below is one T cell receptor beta chain. What it binds is not known. The data derive from a study of shared clonotypes between healthy human individuals. Study background: Researchers assigned three CD4 naive, three CD4 memory, two CD8 naive and one CD8 memory plate to each donor. Study-level findings and limits: Generation probabilities were higher for clonotypes shared across all four sorted-subset donors than for unshared ones.

Assay execution took place at the deep level. Each replicate PCR on the sorted subsets used 200 to 250 ng DNA (roughly 30,000 T cell genomes). Libraries were prepared by immunoSEQ multiplex PCR; TCRdb keeps only in-frame clonotypes and omits some of them. This sample has about 1.5 million clones, with about 96% found just once. Germline loops: CDR1 SEHNR, CDR2 FQNEAQ (reference sequence). This CDR3 contains 15 residues. Trimming stripped 2 bases from V and 0 bases from J, with 10 bases between. The chain is built from TRBV7-9 and TRBJ1-1; TRBD1 might be the D (5 bases). The sequencing input was naive CD4+ T cells sorted from blood. Described subset: CD45RA+ positively selected. The clonotype comes from a man aged 25 to 45 in good health. The CDR3 bases are TGTGCCAGCAGCTTACGGACATCATTGAACACTGAAGCTTTCTTT. It encodes CASSLRTSLNTEAFF.